These T cell receptor beta chains were read from a single sample in a study of blood T cell repertoires in COVID-19. Assay used: immunoSEQ multiplex PCR; TCRdb lists only in-frame clones, some missing. The sample lists 20,000 to 30,000 clones, nearly 95% occurring once. The sequencing input was peripheral blood. These receptors all stem from a human donor in a cohort sampled during active COVID-19. The CDR3 runs from the conserved cysteine through the conserved F or W. The D gene is left open where the match is weak.

TRBV19	TRBJ2-2	NA	TGTGCCAGTAGTACCCAGCTGGCGGGGAAGAACACCGGGGAGCTGTTTTTT	CASSTQLAGKNTGELFF
TRBV5-1	TRBJ2-7	TRBD2	TGCGCCAGCAGCTTGGTGGGGGGGTCCTACGAGCAGTACTTC	CASSLVGGSYEQYF
TRBV5-1	TRBJ1-2	NA	TGCGCCAGCAGCCTGGGACTGGGAGCTAACTATGGCTACACCTTC	CASSLGLGANYGYTF
TRBV2	TRBJ2-1	NA	TGTGCCAGCAGCGCCGATCGATTTGGGGACAAACACAATGAGCAGTTCTTC	CASSADRFGDKHNEQFF
TRBV6-5	TRBJ1-1	TRBD1	TGTGCCAGCAGTTACTCGTGGACAGGGAACACTGAAGCTTTCTTT	CASSYSWTGNTEAFF
TRBV6-5	TRBJ1-1	NA	TGTGCCAGCAGTTACGGGGGCGCGACTGAAGCTTTCTTT	CASSYGGATEAFF
TRBV5-4	TRBJ1-1	TRBD1	TGTGCCAGCAGCTGGGGGGCGGACAGGGGGCGTCGGACTGAAGCTTTCTTT	CASSWGADRGRRTEAFF
TRBV12-3/TRBV12-4	TRBJ1-2	NA	TGTGCCAGCACCTTCAGACAGGATTATGGCTACACCTTC	CASTFRQDYGYTF
TRBV5-1	TRBJ2-4	NA	TGCGCCAGCAGCTTGGAGGGGCACCGGAACATTCAGTACTTC	CASSLEGHRNIQYF
TRBV27	TRBJ1-2	TRBD1	TGTGCCAGCAGTCCCGGGACAGGGTCCTATGGCTACACCTTC	CASSPGTGSYGYTF
TRBV2	TRBJ2-4	NA	TGTGCCAGCAGTGAAGCGCTGGGCGGGAAAAACATTCAGTACTTC	CASSEALGGKNIQYF
TRBV7-3	TRBJ2-1	NA	TGTGCCAGCAGCTTAACGAAGGGAGACATAGGCTACAATGAGCAGTTCTTC	CASSLTKGDIGYNEQFF
TRBV12-3/TRBV12-4	TRBJ1-2	NA	TGTGCCAGCAGTCCCCTTCGGGGCTACACCTTC	CASSPLRGYTF
TRBV9	TRBJ1-2	NA	TGTGCCAGCAGCGGCACCACAAGTTTTGGCTACACCTTC	CASSGTTSFGYTF
TRBV12-3/TRBV12-4	TRBJ2-3	NA	TGTGCCAGCAGTTTTCGGGAGATAGATACGCAGTATTTT	CASSFREIDTQYF